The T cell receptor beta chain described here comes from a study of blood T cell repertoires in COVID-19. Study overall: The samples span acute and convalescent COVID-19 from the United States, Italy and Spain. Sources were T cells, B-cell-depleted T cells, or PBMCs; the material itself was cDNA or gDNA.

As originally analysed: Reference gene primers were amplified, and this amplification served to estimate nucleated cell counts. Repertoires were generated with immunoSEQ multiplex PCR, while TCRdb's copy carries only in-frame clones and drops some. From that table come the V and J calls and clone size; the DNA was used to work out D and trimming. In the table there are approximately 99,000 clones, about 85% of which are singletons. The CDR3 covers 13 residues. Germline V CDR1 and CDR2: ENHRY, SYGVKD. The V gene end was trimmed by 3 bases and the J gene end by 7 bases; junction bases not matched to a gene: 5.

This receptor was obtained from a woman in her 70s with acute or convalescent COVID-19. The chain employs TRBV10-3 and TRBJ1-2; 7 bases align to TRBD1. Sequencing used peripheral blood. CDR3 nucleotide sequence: TGTGCCATCAGTGAATCCGACAGGGTTGGCTACACCTTC. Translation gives CAISESDRVGYTF.